This paragraph covers one T cell receptor (beta chain) sequence. This CDR3 is 16 amino acids long. Germline assignment: CDR1 SNHLY and CDR2 FYNNEI. V was trimmed by 8 bases and J by 4 bases, leaving 24 bases between them. These data originate in a study of blood T cell repertoires in COVID-19. Study overall: Sample material is recorded as cDNA or gDNA derived from T cells, B-cell-depleted T cells, or PBMCs.

Original data processing: Quantification of nucleated cells was approximated via reference gene primer amplification. The method was immunoSEQ multiplex PCR; TCRdb's version includes in-frame clones alone and lacks a portion of them. Clonal size and the V and J genes are those of that table, whereas D and trimming came from the DNA. The profile shows 140,000 to 150,000 clones, 80% to 85% of them singletons. This chain links TRBV2 with TRBJ2-7; D is possibly TRBD2 (6 bases). The sequenced material came from peripheral blood. This receptor was identified in a human donor in a cohort sampled during active COVID-19. In DNA, the CDR3 is TGTGCCAGCCGGGGGAGACCATACTTGTCCCATTACGAGCAGTACTTC. As protein: CASRGRPYLSHYEQYF.